Presented here are 32 T cell receptor beta chains from one specimen sequenced in a study of T cell responses to AZD1222 COVID-19 vaccine. Assay used: immunoSEQ multiplex PCR; TCRdb lists only in-frame clones, some missing. This table holds roughly 120,000 clones, 85% to 90% found once. Sequencing was performed on peripheral blood, taken 28 days after the second AZD1222 dose. These receptors were obtained from an adult who received the AZD1222 COVID-19 vaccine.

The chain joins TRBV7-9 to TRBJ2-7; D tentatively reads TRBD1 or TRBD2 (5 bases each). The V end lost 5 bases, the J end lost 3 bases, and 11 bases lay between the germline ends. CDR3 length: 13 amino acids. The germline V gene encodes CDR1 SEHNR and CDR2 FQNEAQ (reference sequence). Written as DNA, the CDR3 is TGTGCCAGCAGCCCGGGGCGGTACTACGAGCAGTACTTC. This translates into CASSPGRYYEQYF. Full variable domain (rest looked up from reference TRBV7-9 and TRBJ2-7): DTGVSQNPRHKITKRGQNVTFRCDPISEHNRLYWYRQTLGQGPEFLTYFQNEAQLEKSRLLSDRFSAERPKGSFSTLEIQRTEQGDSAMYLCASSPGRYYEQYFGPGTRLTVT.

This chain joins TRBV4-1 and TRBJ1-6, with 7 positions matching TRBD1. Germline V CDR1 and CDR2: MGHRA, YSYEKL. After removal of 4 bases from V and 5 bases from J, the junction contained 14 bases not matched to a gene. The CDR3 contains 18 residues. CDR3 protein: CASSPVYRGRVDNSPLHF. Here the CDR3 DNA reads TGCGCCAGCAGCCCAGTATACAGGGGAAGGGTTGATAATTCACCCCTCCACTTT.

The chain employs TRBV15 and TRBJ1-1, with 8 nucleotides matching TRBD1. Germline CDR1 is LNHNV and CDR2 is YYDKDF (reference sequence). The CDR3 is 15 residues long. With V trimmed by 3 bases and J by 2 bases, 5 bases remained unmatched. The CDR3 is CATSSRDRLNTEAFF. As DNA, the CDR3 is TGTGCCACCAGCAGCCGGGACAGGCTTAACACTGAAGCTTTCTTT.

The chain employs TRBV30 and TRBJ1-1; no clear D gene. The germline V and J ends were trimmed by 2 bases and 1 base, with 8 bases remaining between them. The CDR3 sequence is 13 residues long. In germline, CDR1 is GTSNPN, CDR2 SVGIG (reference sequence). CDR3 DNA sequence: TGTGCCTGGAGTTTAGGTGGGAACACTGAAGCTTTCTTT. This translates into CAWSLGGNTEAFF.

The chain has TRBV7-9 and TRBJ1-4, with D perhaps matching TRBD1 (6 bases). CDR3 length equals 14 residues. V gave up 1 base and J gave up 8 bases, with 11 bases separating them. Germline V lookup: CDR1 SEHNR, CDR2 FQNEAQ (reference sequence). The CDR3 protein is CASSLEQGNEKLFF. The CDR3 nucleotides read TGTGCCAGCAGCTTAGAACAGGGAAACGAAAAACTGTTTTTT.

The V call is TRBV28, the J call TRBJ1-1; tentatively, D is TRBD1 (5 bases). Trimming removed 8 bases at V and 7 bases at J, with 8 bases between. Germline loops: CDR1 MDHEN, CDR2 SYDVKM. This CDR3 region has 10 residues. The CDR3 nucleotides are TGTGCCAGCGGAGACAGTGAAGCTTTCTTT. Translation gives CASGDSEAFF. The entire variable domain, with the rest obtained from reference TRBV28 and TRBJ1-1, is as follows: DVKVTQSSRYLVKRTGEKVFLECVQDMDHENMFWYRQDPGLGLRLIYFSYDVKMKEKGDIPEGYSVSREKKERFSLILESASTNQTSMYLCASGDSEAFFGQGTRLTVV.

Of note for this clone: Other nucleotide sequences from this sample produce the same CDR3. The chain carries TRBV11-3 and TRBJ1-3; D unclear. Looked up from germline, CDR1 is SGHNT and CDR2 is YENEEA. The CDR3 loop spans 12 amino acids. V was cut by 5 bases and J by 2 bases, with 4 bases left in between. CDR3 in amino acids: CASSLPGNTIYF. The DNA for the CDR3 is TGTGCCAGCAGCCTCCCTGGAAACACCATATATTTT.

CDR3 in amino acids: CASSLRGRALDTQYF. CDR3 in DNA: TGCGCCAGCAGCCTTCGCGGGAGGGCCTTAGATACGCAGTATTTT. The J gene is TRBJ2-3, the V gene TRBV4-3; 9 bases are a match to TRBD2. The CDR3 spans 15 residues. Per the germline V gene, CDR1 is LGHNA and CDR2 is YSLEER. Trimming removed 4 bases from V and 5 bases from J; junction bases left unmatched: 7.

The chain combines TRBV27 with TRBJ2-1, with 13 bases identical to TRBD2. Germline V gene sequence: CDR1 MNHEY, CDR2 SMNVEV (reference sequence). The CDR3 length is 15 residues. V dropped 4 bases and J dropped 8; count of bases not matched to a gene: 5. CDR3 protein: CASSSLAGGPYEQFF. The DNA of the CDR3 is TGTGCCAGCAGTTCACTAGCGGGAGGGCCCTATGAGCAGTTCTTC.

This clone was picked up a small number of times. The V gene is TRBV4-1, the J gene TRBJ1-1; D gene ambiguous. The CDR3 extends over 17 amino acids. Trimming removed 2 bases at V and 0 bases at J, with 16 bases between. Germline V gives CDR1 MGHRA, CDR2 YSYEKL. The CDR3 DNA is TGCGCCAGCAGCCAAACCTTGGGAGCGACCATGAACACTGAAGCTTTCTTT. The encoded protein is CASSQTLGATMNTEAFF.

The chain is built from TRBV5-6 and TRBJ1-2; no firm D call. This CDR3 spans 11 amino acids. Trimming pared 0 bases from V and 8 bases from J, leaving 5 bases between. Germline lookup yields CDR1 SGHDT and CDR2 YYEEEE. Here the CDR3 reads CASSLELGYTF. CDR3 nucleotide sequence: TGTGCCAGCAGCTTGGAGTTGGGCTACACCTTC. The whole variable domain, remainder taken from reference TRBV5-6 and TRBJ1-2, is DAGVTQSPTHLIKTRGQQVTLRCSPKSGHDTVSWYQQALGQGPQFIFQYYEEEERQRGNFPDRFSGHQFPNYSSELNVNALLLGDSALYLCASSLELGYTFGSGTRLTVV.

The V and J genes are TRBV4-2 and TRBJ2-1; D is uncertain. V dropped 11 bases and J dropped 9 bases, with 11 bases sitting between them. The length of the CDR3 is 10 residues. Germline CDR1 and CDR2: LGHNA and YNFKEQ. CDR3 region: CAGKGVEQFF. The CDR3 DNA reads TGTGCCGGAAAGGGTGTTGAGCAGTTCTTC.

The gene calls are TRBV10-3 and TRBJ2-1; 13 bases align to TRBD2. From germline, CDR1 is ENHRY and CDR2 SYGVKD. This CDR3 has 16 residues. V shed 6 bases, J shed 2 bases, and the junction held 4 bases outside the gene matches. CDR3 nucleotides: TGTGCCATCAGGAGACTAGCGGGAGGCGCCTACAATGAGCAGTTCTTC. Translating it yields CAIRRLAGGAYNEQFF.

This clone turned up a few times. The chain has TRBV27 and TRBJ2-3; 8 bases are shared with TRBD1. The V and J ends lost 7 bases and 2 bases, in that order; junction bases with no gene match: 11. The CDR3 spans 16 residues. Germline V gene lookup returns CDR1 MNHEY and CDR2 SMNVEV (reference sequence). The CDR3 DNA sequence: TGTGCCAGCAACCGAAAGACAGGGGCGATCACAGATACGCAGTATTTT. The encoded protein is CASNRKTGAITDTQYF.

The gene calls are TRBV20-1 and TRBJ2-5, with D hard to call. V was clipped by 5 bases and J by 4 bases, with 8 bases between them. Germline CDR1 and CDR2: DFQATT and SNEGSKA (reference sequence). The CDR3 extends over 11 amino acids. The CDR3: CSAPDAETQYF. The CDR3 nucleotides read TGCAGTGCTCCAGATGCAGAGACCCAGTACTTC.

The rearrangement uses TRBV28 and TRBJ1-1, with 9 positions matching TRBD1. J lost 6 bases, V lost 8 bases, and 4 bases had no gene match. Germline V CDR1 and CDR2: MDHEN, SYDVKM. The CDR3 is 12 residues long. The CDR3 nucleotides read TGTGCCAGCCGGACAGGGGACCCTGAAGCTTTCTTT. The encoded protein is CASRTGDPEAFF.

CDR3 bases: TGTGCCAGCAGTCCAAAGGAGGGGACTGAAGCTTTCTTT. Its protein product is CASSPKEGTEAFF. The genes are TRBV11-1 and TRBJ1-1, with D tentatively TRBD1 (5 bases). V lost 6 bases to trimming and J lost 5 bases, with 13 bases between them. The CDR3 has 13 residues. The germline gives CDR1 SGHAT, CDR2 FQDESV (reference sequence).

The chain carries TRBV29-1 and TRBJ1-3; D gene ambiguous. The germline V gene encodes CDR1 SQVTM and CDR2 ANQGSEA. The ends were cut back, 5 bases at V and 4 bases at J, with 15 bases in the middle. This CDR3 region has 14 residues. CDR3 sequence: CSVTSLEAGNTIYF. CDR3 bases: TGCAGCGTTACGTCCCTCGAGGCGGGAAACACCATATATTTT.

The chain is built from TRBV6-2 or TRBV6-3 and TRBJ2-3; no definite D call. V shed 2 bases and J shed 0 bases, with 12 bases lying between them. The CDR3 length is 16 residues. CDR1 is MNHEY and CDR2 is SVGEGT in the germline V gene. The CDR3 nucleotides are TGTGCCAGCAGTTACGGGTTCGCGTACAGCACAGATACGCAGTATTTT. Translation: CASSYGFAYSTDTQYF.

The rearrangement uses TRBV12-2 and TRBJ2-7; the table's TRBD2 call for D was not verified on the DNA. TRBV12-2 is a listed pseudogene. The CDR3 has 15 residues. The CDR3 DNA is TGTGCAAGTCGCTTAGGGACTAGCGGGAGTACCGAGCAGTACTTC. It encodes CASRLGTSGSTEQYF.

V and J are TRBV5-4 and TRBJ1-1; D gene ambiguous. V shed 2 bases and J shed 3 bases, with 14 bases lying between them. Germline-derived CDR1 and CDR2 are SGHNT and YYREEE (reference sequence). CDR3 length equals 15 residues. The CDR3 DNA sequence: TGTGCCAGCAGCTTCTTGAAGCTTGTGGACACTGAAGCTTTCTTT. It specifies CASSFLKLVDTEAFF. The full variable domain, rest sourced from reference TRBV5-4 and TRBJ1-1, is ETGVTQSPTHLIKTRGQQVTLRCSSQSGHNTVSWYQQALGQGPQFIFQYYREEENGRGNFPPRFSGLQFPNYSSELNVNALELDDSALYLCASSFLKLVDTEAFFGQGTRLTVV.

This clone was seen only a few times. The rearrangement joins TRBV30 to TRBJ2-7; TRBD2 might be the D (5 bases). Trimming took 1 base from V and 5 from J, leaving 18 bases between them. There are 15 residues in the CDR3. Germline CDR1 is GTSNPN and CDR2 is SVGIG (reference sequence). CDR3 in DNA: TGTGCCTGGAGTGCCTCGGGCACGGCCGGGAACGAGCAGTACTTC. Protein sequence: CAWSASGTAGNEQYF.

This clone was seen a single time. The chain links TRBV29-1 to TRBJ2-3; 8 nucleotides line up with TRBD1. CDR3 size: 14 residues. J gave up 4 bases and V 3 bases, and 6 bases lay outside the gene matches. Germline V gives CDR1 SQVTM, CDR2 ANQGSEA. CDR3 protein: CSVDADRVADTQYF. CDR3 nucleotide sequence: TGCAGCGTTGATGCGGACAGGGTCGCAGATACGCAGTATTTT.

This clone was recorded a few times. J is TRBJ2-7 and V is TRBV7-2, with D unresolved. The CDR3 is made up of 11 amino acids. Per the germline V gene, CDR1 is SGHTA and CDR2 is FQGNSA. Trimming removed 5 bases from V and 9 bases from J, with 11 bases in between. The CDR3: CASSAQIVQYF. The CDR3 DNA reads TGTGCCAGCAGCGCCCAAATAGTGCAGTACTTC.

The chain has TRBV29-1 and TRBJ2-1; a possible D gene is TRBD2 (6 bases). The germline V gene encodes CDR1 SQVTM and CDR2 ANQGSEA. This CDR3 has 13 residues. Trimming left V 8 bases short and J 4 bases short, with 15 bases between. DNA of the CDR3: TGCAGCCACTCAATGCTAGCGTACAATGAGCAGTTCTTC. Residues: CSHSMLAYNEQFF.

The CDR3 DNA is TGTGCCAGCTCTGGGACGCCGGAGGGTAATTCACCCCTCCACTTT. Translated, it gives CASSGTPEGNSPLHF. The chain joins TRBV18 to TRBJ1-6, with a possible D match to TRBD1 (5 bases). Germline V lookup: CDR1 KGHSH, CDR2 LQKENI. V was clipped by 6 bases and J by 6 bases, with 15 bases between them. This CDR3 has 15 residues.

J is TRBJ1-5 and V is TRBV15, with TRBD1 identical over 7 bases. The CDR3 has 17 residues. With V trimmed by 4 bases and J by 4 bases, 13 bases remained unmatched. The germline CDR1 and CDR2 sequences are LNHNV and YYDKDF (reference sequence). CDR3 nucleotide sequence: TGTGCCACCAGCAATTACAGGGGTAGGTCGGTTAATCAGCCCCAGCATTTT. Its protein is CATSNYRGRSVNQPQHF.

The chain employs TRBV6-5 and TRBJ2-2, with a tentative D call TRBD1 (6 bases). The CDR3 is made up of 12 amino acids. CDR1 is MNHEY, CDR2 SVGAGI, per germline. V was cut by 11 bases and J by 5 bases, with 12 bases left in between. The CDR3 protein is CASGVGTGELFF. CDR3 nucleotide sequence: TGTGCCTCAGGGGTTGGGACCGGGGAGCTGTTTTTT.

The CDR3 loop reads CSASPLASSTDTQYF. The CDR3, as DNA: TGCAGTGCTAGTCCACTAGCGTCTAGCACAGATACGCAGTATTTT. The chain links TRBV20-1 to TRBJ2-3; 7 bases map to TRBD2. This CDR3 contains 15 residues. V trimming: 3 bases; J trimming: 0 bases; junction bases outside the gene matches: 6. Germline V gene sequence: CDR1 DFQATT, CDR2 SNEGSKA (reference sequence).

V usage is TRBV2 and J usage is TRBJ1-5; 8 bases agree with TRBD1. The CDR3 runs to 14 residues. Trimming at V came to 6 bases and at J to 1 base, leaving 2 bases not matched to a gene. Germline V lookup: CDR1 SNHLY, CDR2 FYNNEI. CDR3 DNA: TGTGCCAGCAGGACAGGGGTAAGCAATCAGCCCCAGCATTTT. Its translation is CASRTGVSNQPQHF.

The CDR3 is CAWSVWGEQFF. The CDR3 DNA reads as TGTGCCTGGAGTGTATGGGGTGAGCAGTTCTTC. The chain recombines TRBV30 with TRBJ2-1; D unclear. V lost 0 bases to trimming and J lost 9 bases, with 6 bases between them. This CDR3 comprises 11 residues. Germline-derived CDR1 and CDR2 are GTSNPN and SVGIG (reference sequence).

The rearrangement uses TRBV6-4 and TRBJ1-6; D not resolved. Germline values: CDR1 MRHNA, CDR2 SNTAGT. Trimming pared 0 bases from V and 5 bases from J, leaving 5 bases between. The CDR3 runs to 14 residues. The CDR3 region is CASSDSPDNSPLHF. CDR3 nucleotides: TGTGCCAGCAGTGACTCGCCGGATAATTCACCCCTCCACTTT.